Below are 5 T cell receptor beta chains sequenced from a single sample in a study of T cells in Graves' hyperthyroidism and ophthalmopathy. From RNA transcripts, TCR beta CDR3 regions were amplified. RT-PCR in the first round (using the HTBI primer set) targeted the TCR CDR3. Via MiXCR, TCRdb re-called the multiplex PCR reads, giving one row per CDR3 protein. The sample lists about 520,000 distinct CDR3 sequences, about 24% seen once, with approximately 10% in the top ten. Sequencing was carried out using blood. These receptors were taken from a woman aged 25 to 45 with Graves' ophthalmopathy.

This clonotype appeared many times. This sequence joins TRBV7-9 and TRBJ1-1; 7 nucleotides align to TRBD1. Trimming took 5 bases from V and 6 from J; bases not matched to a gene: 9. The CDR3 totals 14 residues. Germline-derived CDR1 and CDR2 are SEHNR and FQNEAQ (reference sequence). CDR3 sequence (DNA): TGTGCCAGCAGCACTCGACAGGGAATGGCTGAAGCTTTCTTT. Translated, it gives CASSTRQGMAEAFF.

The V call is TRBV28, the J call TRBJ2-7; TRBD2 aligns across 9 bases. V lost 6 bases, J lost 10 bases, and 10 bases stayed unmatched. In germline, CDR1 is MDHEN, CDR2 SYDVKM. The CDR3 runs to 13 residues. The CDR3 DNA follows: TGTGCCAGCAGAGGAGGCGGGAGGGCTGGCCAGTACTTC. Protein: CASRGGGRAGQYF.

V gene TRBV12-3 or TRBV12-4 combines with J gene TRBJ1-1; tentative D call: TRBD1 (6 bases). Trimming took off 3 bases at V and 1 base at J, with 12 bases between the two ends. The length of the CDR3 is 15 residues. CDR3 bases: TGTGCCAGCAGTTTTTCTCCGGGGGCGAACACTGAAGCTTTCTTT. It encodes CASSFSPGANTEAFF.

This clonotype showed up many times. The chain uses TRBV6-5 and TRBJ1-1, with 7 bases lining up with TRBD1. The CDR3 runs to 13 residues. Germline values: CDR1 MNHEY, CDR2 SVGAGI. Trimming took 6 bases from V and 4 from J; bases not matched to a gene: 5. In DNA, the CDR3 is TGTGCCAGCAGAAGGGACAGCGGCACTGAAGCTTTCTTT. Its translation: CASRRDSGTEAFF.

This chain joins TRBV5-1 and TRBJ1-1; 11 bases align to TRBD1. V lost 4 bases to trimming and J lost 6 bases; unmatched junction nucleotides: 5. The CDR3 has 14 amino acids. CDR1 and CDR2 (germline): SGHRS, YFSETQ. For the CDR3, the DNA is TGCGCCAGCAGCCCACCGGGACAGGGGGCTGAAGCTTTCTTT. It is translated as CASSPPGQGAEAFF.